What follows describes a single T cell receptor (beta chain). The antigen is undetermined. These data are taken from a study of T cells in Graves' hyperthyroidism and ophthalmopathy. In the study overall: Pretreatment peripheral blood was obtained at initial diagnosis. General study results and limits: Appearing also in blood were most of the thyroid clonotypes expanded above 0.001. Classification by a 13 V-J model distinguished ophthalmopathy from stable hyperthyroidism.

Thyroid ultrasound, orbital computed tomography, clinical symptoms, and serum thyroxine and TRAb underpinned diagnoses. Researchers amplified the TCR beta CDR3 regions from RNA transcripts. HTBI primers were used for first-round RT-PCR of the TCR CDR3. Via MiXCR, TCRdb re-called the multiplex PCR reads, giving one row per CDR3 protein. The data show roughly 500,000 distinct CDR3 sequences, roughly 25% seen once. The J segment lost 7 bases and the V segment lost 3 bases, leaving 8 bases of the junction unmatched. CDR3 length equals 15 residues. Per germline, CDR1 KGHSH and CDR2 LQKENI. Sequenced: blood. The chain recombines TRBV18 with TRBJ2-7; 11 bases align to TRBD2. This TCR derives from a woman aged 25 to 39 with Graves' ophthalmopathy. The CDR3 reads CASSPPTSGVFEQYF. DNA for the CDR3: TGTGCCAGCTCACCGCCGACTAGCGGGGTCTTTGAGCAGTACTTC.